These T cell receptor beta chains were read from a single sample in a study of STAT5B mutations in CD4+ large granular lymphocyte leukemia. TCRdb's table, derived via immunoSEQ multiplex PCR, lists solely in-frame clones and lacks some. The table includes about 33,000 clones, roughly 85% detected once. Sequences were obtained from CD4+ T cells from blood buffy coats. All receptors come from a human donor in good health. Both conserved end residues are part of each CDR3. D genes are given only for firm matches. Clone size appears in some rows only: once, few, many, or a class for an expanded clone.

j_gene | abundance | v_gene | len | d_gene | CDR3aa | CDR3nt
TRBJ2-4 | - | TRBV6-5 | 14 | - | CASSRDGSGNIQYF | TGTGCCAGCAGTCGGGACGGAAGTGGGAACATTCAGTACTTC
TRBJ2-1 | - | TRBV7-2 | 13 | - | CASSTSWGNEQFF | TGTGCCAGCAGCACCTCATGGGGGAATGAGCAGTTCTTC
TRBJ2-2 | once | TRBV2 | 15 | TRBD1 | CASSGDRVVTGELFF | TGTGCCAGCAGTGGGGACAGGGTTGTCACCGGGGAGCTGTTTTTT
TRBJ2-5 | - | TRBV4-3 | 13 | - | CASSQRDGETQYF | TGCGCCAGCAGCCAAAGGGACGGAGAGACCCAGTACTTC
TRBJ2-6 | once | TRBV19 | 16 | - | CASSIRGISGANVLTF | TGTGCCAGTAGTATAAGGGGTATATCTGGGGCCAACGTCCTGACTTTC
TRBJ2-7 | - | TRBV7-2 | 14 | - | CASSLVATRDEQYF | TGTGCCAGCAGCTTAGTTGCGACTAGGGACGAGCAGTACTTC
TRBJ2-5 | once | TRBV5-1 | 15 | TRBD2 | CASSPGLAGGETQYF | TGCGCCAGCAGCCCAGGACTAGCGGGAGGAGAGACCCAGTACTTC
TRBJ1-5 | - | TRBV7-8 | 16 | - | CASSLAGGASNQPQHF | TGTGCCAGCAGCTTAGCGGGGGGCGCGAGCAATCAGCCCCAGCATTTT
TRBJ1-2 | - | TRBV4-1 | 14 | TRBD1 | CASSSGQGIYGYTF | TGCGCCAGCAGCTCGGGACAGGGGATCTATGGCTACACCTTC
TRBJ2-7 | - | TRBV5-1 | 15 | TRBD2 | CASSVSGRGGYEQYF | TGCGCCAGCAGCGTTAGCGGGAGAGGGGGCTACGAGCAGTACTTC
TRBJ1-1 | - | TRBV2 | 16 | - | CASSVGRERMNTEAFF | TGTGCCAGCAGTGTAGGCAGGGAGAGGATGAACACTGAAGCTTTCTTT
TRBJ1-5 | - | TRBV23-1 | 16 | - | CASSPHGGLRDQPQHF | TGCGCCAGCAGTCCCCACGGGGGGCTGCGGGATCAGCCCCAGCATTTT
TRBJ1-1 | - | TRBV19 | 15 | - | CASSGTGQMNTEAFF | TGTGCCAGTAGTGGGACCGGACAAATGAACACTGAAGCTTTCTTT
TRBJ2-7 | - | TRBV4-2 | 14 | TRBD2 | CASSQGLAVYEQYF | TGTGCCAGCAGCCAAGGACTAGCCGTTTACGAGCAGTACTTC
TRBJ1-2 | - | TRBV11-2 | 11 | - | CASSLDYGYTF | TGTGCCAGCAGCTTAGACTATGGCTACACCTTC
TRBJ2-5 | - | TRBV4-1 | 14 | - | CASSQESGTETQYF | TGCGCCAGCAGCCAAGAGTCGGGTACGGAGACCCAGTACTTC
TRBJ1-1 | - | TRBV7-2 | 12 | - | CASSLRGAEAFF | TGTGCCAGCAGCTTACGGGGGGCTGAAGCTTTCTTT
TRBJ2-1 | few | TRBV9 | 15 | - | CASSVLGSSYNEQFF | TGTGCCAGCAGCGTCCTCGGGAGCTCCTACAATGAGCAGTTCTTC
TRBJ2-5 | - | TRBV5-6 | 15 | - | CASSQHKGGLETQYF | TGTGCCAGCAGCCAACACAAAGGGGGGCTTGAGACCCAGTACTTC
TRBJ1-1 | - | TRBV20-1 | 11 | - | CSASTAVEAFF | TGCAGTGCTAGTACCGCAGTGGAAGCTTTCTTT
TRBJ2-3 | - | TRBV10-3 | 13 | - | CAIRGRDTDTQYF | TGTGCCATCAGGGGACGGGACACAGATACGCAGTATTTT
TRBJ2-7 | - | TRBV18 | 13 | - | CASSPPQTYEQYF | TGTGCCAGCTCACCACCTCAGACCTACGAGCAGTACTTC
TRBJ2-1 | - | TRBV9 | 16 | TRBD1 | CASSVGGQGNYNEQFF | TGTGCCAGCAGCGTAGGGGGACAGGGAAACTACAATGAGCAGTTCTTC
TRBJ2-1 | - | TRBV27 | 16 | TRBD2 | CASSLFGGRRYNEQFF | TGTGCCAGCAGTTTATTTGGCGGGAGAAGGTACAATGAGCAGTTCTTC
TRBJ1-3 | - | TRBV2 | 14 | - | CASSEAVSGNTIYF | TGTGCCAGCAGCGAGGCAGTCTCTGGAAACACCATATATTTT
TRBJ1-1 | - | TRBV7-9 | 15 | TRBD1 | CASSLAGGTGPEAFF | TGTGCCAGCAGCTTAGCGGGGGGGACAGGACCTGAAGCTTTCTTT
TRBJ2-7 | - | TRBV6-1 | 14 | TRBD2 | CASSVTSGAYEQYF | TGTGCCAGCAGTGTGACTAGCGGAGCCTACGAGCAGTACTTC
TRBJ2-3 | once | TRBV28 | 14 | TRBD1 | CAATGTGGSDTQYF | TGTGCCGCAACCGGGACAGGGGGTTCAGATACGCAGTATTTT
TRBJ1-1 | - | TRBV19 | 15 | TRBD1 | CASSTDGQVNTEAFF | TGTGCCAGTAGTACCGACGGACAGGTGAACACTGAAGCTTTCTTT
TRBJ2-3 | once | TRBV4-3 | 16 | - | CASSQTYGTSTDTQYF | TGCGCCAGCAGCCAAACGTACGGTACTAGCACAGATACGCAGTATTTT
TRBJ1-3 | - | TRBV27 | 14 | - | CASRGGFSGNTIYF | TGTGCCAGCAGGGGCGGGTTTTCTGGAAACACCATATATTTT
TRBJ2-5 | - | TRBV5-1 | 16 | - | CASSPTKTSYQETQYF | TGCGCCAGCAGCCCGACTAAGACAAGCTACCAAGAGACCCAGTACTTC
TRBJ2-5 | - | TRBV19 | 15 | TRBD2 | CASSTTSGIQETQYF | TGTGCCAGTAGTACGACTAGCGGGATACAAGAGACCCAGTACTTC
TRBJ2-1 | - | TRBV19 | 16 | TRBD2 | CASRPHGTSGYNEQFF | TGTGCCAGTAGACCCCACGGGACTAGCGGATACAATGAGCAGTTCTTC
TRBJ1-3 | - | TRBV5-1 | 16 | TRBD1 | CASSWGQARSGNTIYF | TGCGCCAGCAGCTGGGGACAGGCGCGCTCTGGAAACACCATATATTTT
TRBJ1-1 | - | TRBV6-6 | 14 | - | CASSYAGRNTEAFF | TGTGCCAGCAGTTACGCGGGGAGGAACACTGAAGCTTTCTTT
TRBJ1-1 | - | TRBV29-1 | 13 | - | CSAQRVVLTEAFF | TGCAGCGCCCAAAGGGTAGTTCTGACTGAAGCTTTCTTT
TRBJ2-7 | few | TRBV28 | 14 | - | CASSLWDSAYEQYF | TGTGCCAGCAGTTTATGGGACAGTGCCTACGAGCAGTACTTC
TRBJ2-7 | - | TRBV28 | 13 | - | CASSPGRRYEQYF | TGTGCCAGCAGTCCCGGACGGCGCTACGAGCAGTACTTC
TRBJ2-1 | - | TRBV10-2 | 18 | TRBD2 | CASSDQSGRARAYNEQFF | TGCGCCAGCAGTGATCAGAGCGGGAGGGCCAGGGCTTACAATGAGCAGTTCTTC
TRBJ1-1 | - | TRBV4-3 | 14 | TRBD1 | CASSPWTGETEAFF | TGCGCCAGCAGCCCTTGGACAGGGGAAACTGAAGCTTTCTTT
TRBJ2-3 | - | TRBV9 | 13 | - | CASSARLQDTQYF | TGTGCCAGCAGCGCCCGACTCCAAGATACGCAGTATTTT
TRBJ1-5 | - | TRBV18 | 17 | - | CASSIMAQGSNNQPQHF | TGTGCCAGCTCAATAATGGCACAGGGCTCCAACAATCAGCCCCAGCATTTT
TRBJ1-1 | once | TRBV7-2 | 14 | - | CASSPRAVNTEAFF | TGTGCCAGCAGCCCCCGGGCCGTGAACACTGAAGCTTTCTTT
TRBJ2-7 | - | TRBV5-6 | 14 | - | CASSNGQRAYEQYF | TGTGCCAGCAGCAATGGACAGAGAGCCTACGAGCAGTACTTC
TRBJ2-1 | few | TRBV7-9 | 16 | TRBD2 | CASSFFGTSGSAEQFF | TGTGCCAGCAGCTTCTTCGGGACTAGCGGGAGTGCCGAGCAGTTCTTC
TRBJ1-5 | - | TRBV28 | 15 | - | CASSPGGNSNQPQHF | TGTGCCAGCAGCCCGGGGGGAAATAGCAATCAGCCCCAGCATTTT
TRBJ1-3 | - | TRBV28 | 14 | TRBD1 | CASSTGGSGNTIYF | TGTGCCAGCAGTACAGGGGGCTCAGGAAACACCATATATTTT
TRBJ2-1 | - | TRBV7-9 | 15 | - | CASSLRVSQGDEQFF | TGTGCCAGCAGCTTACGGGTCAGCCAGGGAGATGAGCAGTTCTTC
TRBJ1-3 | - | TRBV5-1 | 14 | - | CASSSDSSGNTIYF | TGCGCCAGCAGCTCGGACAGTTCTGGAAACACCATATATTTT
TRBJ2-3 | - | TRBV7-2 | 15 | - | CASSLAGGETDTQYF | TGTGCCAGCAGCTTAGCGGGCGGGGAAACAGATACGCAGTATTTT
TRBJ2-7 | - | TRBV7-2 | 13 | - | CASSLVPSSEQYF | TGTGCCAGCAGCTTAGTCCCTAGCAGCGAGCAGTACTTC
TRBJ2-6 | - | TRBV4-1 | 15 | - | CASSQAGSGANVLTF | TGCGCCAGCAGCCAAGCAGGGTCTGGGGCCAACGTCCTGACTTTC
TRBJ2-5 | - | TRBV28 | 14 | TRBD2 | CASSFQTSGGTQYF | TGTGCCAGCAGTTTCCAGACTAGCGGCGGGACCCAGTACTTC